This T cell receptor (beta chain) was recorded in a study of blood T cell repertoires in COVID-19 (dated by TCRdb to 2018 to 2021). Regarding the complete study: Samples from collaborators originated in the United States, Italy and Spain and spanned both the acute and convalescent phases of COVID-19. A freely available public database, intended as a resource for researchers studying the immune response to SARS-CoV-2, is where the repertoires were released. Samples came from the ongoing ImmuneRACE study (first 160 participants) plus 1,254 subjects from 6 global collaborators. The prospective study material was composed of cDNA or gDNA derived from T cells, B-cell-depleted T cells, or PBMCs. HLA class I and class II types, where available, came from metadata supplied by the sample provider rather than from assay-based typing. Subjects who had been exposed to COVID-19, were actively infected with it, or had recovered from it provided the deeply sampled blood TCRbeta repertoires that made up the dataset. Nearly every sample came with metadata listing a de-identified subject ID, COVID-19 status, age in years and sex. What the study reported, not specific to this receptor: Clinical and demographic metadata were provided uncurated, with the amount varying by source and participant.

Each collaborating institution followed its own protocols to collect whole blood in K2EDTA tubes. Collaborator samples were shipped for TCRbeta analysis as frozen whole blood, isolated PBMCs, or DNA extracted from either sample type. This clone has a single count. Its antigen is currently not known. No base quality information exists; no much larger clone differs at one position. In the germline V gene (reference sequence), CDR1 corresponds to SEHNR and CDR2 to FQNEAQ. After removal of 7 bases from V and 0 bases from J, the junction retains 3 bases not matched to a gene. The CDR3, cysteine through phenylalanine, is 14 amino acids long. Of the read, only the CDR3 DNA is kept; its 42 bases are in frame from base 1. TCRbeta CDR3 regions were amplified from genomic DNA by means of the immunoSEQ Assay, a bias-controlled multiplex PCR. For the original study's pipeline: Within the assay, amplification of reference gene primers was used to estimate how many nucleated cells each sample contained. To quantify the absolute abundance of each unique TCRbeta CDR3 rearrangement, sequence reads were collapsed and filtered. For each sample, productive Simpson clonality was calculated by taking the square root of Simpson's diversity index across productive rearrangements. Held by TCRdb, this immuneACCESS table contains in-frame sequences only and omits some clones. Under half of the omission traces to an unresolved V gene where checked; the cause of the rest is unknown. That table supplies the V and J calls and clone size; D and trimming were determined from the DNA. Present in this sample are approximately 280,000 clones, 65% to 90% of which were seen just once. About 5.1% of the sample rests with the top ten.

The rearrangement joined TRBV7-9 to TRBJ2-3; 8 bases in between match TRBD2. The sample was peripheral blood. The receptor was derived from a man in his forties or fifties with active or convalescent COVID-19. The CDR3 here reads CASKLAASTDTQYF. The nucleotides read TGTGCCAGCAAACTAGCGGCCAGCACAGATACGCAGTATTTT.